Given below is one TCR beta chain in context. Its antigen is not known. The data belong to a study of identical twins. Study outcomes and limitations: High-abundance cord blood beta clonotypes had fewer insertions; memory repertoires showed none.

TCRdb redid the calling of the 5' RACE reads with MiXCR, one entry per CDR3 protein. Among 1,800,000 or so distinct CDR3 sequences listed, about 32% were seen once. This TCR was recovered from a newborn girl in good health. Sequences were obtained from cord blood.

CDR3 residues: CASSYSGTREQYF. CDR3 nucleotides: TGTGCCAGCAGTTACTCCGGGACACGCGAGCAGTACTTC. This chain connects TRBV6-5 to TRBJ2-5; TRBD1 is a possible D gene (6 bases). The J call could be wrong; TRBJ2-7 is a better fit for the DNA end. Germline assignment: CDR1 MNHEY and CDR2 SVGAGI. This CDR3 region has 13 residues.